One sample yielded the 9 T cell receptor beta chains listed below, sequenced in a study of T cell responses to AZD1222 COVID-19 vaccine. Data came from immunoSEQ multiplex PCR; TCRdb stores just in-frame clones and leaves some out. The sample shows approximately 130,000 clones, approximately 91% of them seen only once. The sequences come from peripheral blood, collected on day 0 of AZD1222 vaccination. These receptors were taken from an adult in good health.

The count of this clone is one. V and J are TRBV7-2 and TRBJ1-2; D unclear. The ends were cut back, 1 base at V and 8 bases at J, with 20 bases in the middle. Germline loops: CDR1 SGHTA, CDR2 FQGNSA. CDR3 length equals 16 residues. The CDR3 DNA follows: TGTGCCAGCAGCTTAGTGGCAGGACCTACCAGCGTGGGCTACACCTTC. As protein: CASSLVAGPTSVGYTF.

The DNA for the CDR3 is TGTGCCATCAGTGAGTCGGGGACAGGACAGTACGAGCAGTACTTC. Amino acid sequence: CAISESGTGQYEQYF. V and J are TRBV10-3 and TRBJ2-7; 8 bases map to TRBD1. Trimming at V came to 0 bases and at J to 4 bases, leaving 5 bases not matched to a gene. Germline V gene data show CDR1 as ENHRY and CDR2 as SYGVKD. The CDR3 length is 15 residues.

V gene TRBV6-5 combines with J gene TRBJ2-2, with D perhaps TRBD2 (6 bases). The V end was cut by 0 bases, the J end by 5 bases, with 7 bases between. The CDR3 totals 14 residues. Per the germline V gene, CDR1 is MNHEY and CDR2 is SVGAGI. The CDR3: CASSYSGGTGELFF. The CDR3 DNA reads TGTGCCAGCAGTTACTCTGGGGGGACCGGGGAGCTGTTTTTT.

V usage is TRBV5-1 and J usage is TRBJ2-2; 11 nucleotides align to TRBD2. Germline V gives CDR1 SGHRS, CDR2 YFSETQ. CDR3 size: 17 residues. J lost 0 bases, V lost 6 bases, and 7 bases had no gene match. The CDR3 nucleotides read TGCGCCAGCAACTCTGGGACTAGCGGAGCGAACACCGGGGAGCTGTTTTTT. Amino acids: CASNSGTSGANTGELFF.

The CDR3 loop is CASSQNSGTRTDTQYF. The CDR3 nucleotides read TGTGCCAGCAGCCAAAATAGCGGGACACGCACAGATACGCAGTATTTT. The gene calls are TRBV3-1 (or the pseudogene TRBV3-2) and TRBJ2-3; TRBD2 agrees at 8 bases. V shed 2 bases and J 1 base; nucleotides not matched to a gene: 5. Germline CDR1 LGHDT, CDR2 YNNKEL (reference sequence). The CDR3 contains 16 residues.

The V gene is TRBV5-1, the J gene TRBJ1-1, with 7 nucleotides matching TRBD1. This CDR3 spans 14 amino acids. Per the germline V gene, CDR1 is SGHRS and CDR2 is YFSETQ. V was clipped by 3 bases and J by 1 base; unmatched bases: 3. In DNA, the CDR3 is TGCGCCAGCAGCTGGGGGACAGCGAACACTGAAGCTTTCTTT. As protein: CASSWGTANTEAFF.

This clone was seen only once. V gene TRBV5-4 combines with J gene TRBJ1-6; TRBD1 matches at 8 bases. The V and J ends lost 4 bases and 13 bases, in that order; junction bases with no gene match: 16. This CDR3 region has 16 residues. CDR1 is SGHNT and CDR2 is YYREEE in the germline V gene (reference sequence). The CDR3 sequence is CASSPSGAGGHRPLHF. The CDR3 nucleotides are TGTGCCAGCAGCCCCTCCGGGGCAGGGGGCCATCGTCCCCTCCACTTT.

The chain joins TRBV7-9 to TRBJ1-2; no definite D call. This CDR3 has 16 residues. Deletions cut 1 base from V and 4 bases from J, with 16 bases between. CDR1 SEHNR and CDR2 FQNEAQ come from the germline V gene (reference sequence). CDR3 DNA: TGTGCCAGCAGCTTAGGCGTAACAGCCCTGAGCTATGGCTACACCTTC. Its protein product is CASSLGVTALSYGYTF.

The rearrangement links TRBV5-8 to TRBJ1-2, with a weak D call TRBD1 (5 bases). Germline V lookup: CDR1 SGHTS, CDR2 YDEGEE. The CDR3 covers 14 residues. V was clipped by 5 bases and J by 4 bases, with 15 bases between them. DNA for the CDR3: TGTGCCAGCAGACCCGGGACCGCATCCTATGGCTACACCTTC. Translated, it gives CASRPGTASYGYTF.